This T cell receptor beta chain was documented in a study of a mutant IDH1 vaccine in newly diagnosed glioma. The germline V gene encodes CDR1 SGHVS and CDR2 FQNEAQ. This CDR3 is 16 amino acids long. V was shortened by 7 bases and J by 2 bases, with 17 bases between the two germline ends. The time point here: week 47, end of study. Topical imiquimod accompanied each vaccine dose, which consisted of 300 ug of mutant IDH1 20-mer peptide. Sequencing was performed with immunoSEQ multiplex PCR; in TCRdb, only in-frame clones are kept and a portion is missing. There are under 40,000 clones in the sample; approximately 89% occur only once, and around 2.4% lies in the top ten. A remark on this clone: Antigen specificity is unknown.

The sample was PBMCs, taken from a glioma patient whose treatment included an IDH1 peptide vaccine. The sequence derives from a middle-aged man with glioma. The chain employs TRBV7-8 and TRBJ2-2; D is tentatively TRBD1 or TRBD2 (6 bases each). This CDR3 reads CASTRWRGQNTGELFF. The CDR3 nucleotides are TGTGCCAGCACCCGATGGAGGGGACAAAACACCGGGGAGCTGTTTTTT.